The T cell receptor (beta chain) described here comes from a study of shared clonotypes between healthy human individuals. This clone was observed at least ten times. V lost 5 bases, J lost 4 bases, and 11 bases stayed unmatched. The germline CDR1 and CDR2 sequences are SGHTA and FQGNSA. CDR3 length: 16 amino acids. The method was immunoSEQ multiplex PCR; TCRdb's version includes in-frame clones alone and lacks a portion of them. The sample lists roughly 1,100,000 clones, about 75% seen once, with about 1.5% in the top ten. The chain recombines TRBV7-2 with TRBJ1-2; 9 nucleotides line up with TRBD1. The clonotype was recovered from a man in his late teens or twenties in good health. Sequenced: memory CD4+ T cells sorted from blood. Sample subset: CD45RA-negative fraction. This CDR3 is CASSGAGTGLVYGYTF. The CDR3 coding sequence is TGTGCCAGCAGCGGTGCCGGGACAGGGCTGGTCTATGGCTACACCTTC.